This is a list of T cell receptor beta chains from one sample in a study of blood T cell repertoires in COVID-19. The assay was immunoSEQ multiplex PCR, and TCRdb's table has in-frame clones only and misses some. The repertoire holds over 95,000 clones, with 84% as singletons. Sequenced input: peripheral blood. These receptors were taken from a woman aged 35 to 49 with acute or convalescent COVID-19. Each CDR3 is given with its conserved first and last residue. D genes are given only for firm matches. Some rows have no size entry. The others give once, few or many, or a class for an expanded clone.

cdr3_aa cdr3_nt j_call clone_size d_call v_call
CASSQEPRLASQETQYF TGCGCCAGCAGCCAAGAACCCCGACTAGCTAGCCAAGAGACCCAGTACTTC TRBJ2-5 - TRBD2 TRBV4-1
CASSLEGLTYNEQFF TGTGCCAGCAGCTTAGAGGGACTAACATACAATGAGCAGTTCTTC TRBJ2-1 - TRBD2 TRBV7-2
CASSQKTGGDEQFF TGTGCCAGCAGCCAAAAGACAGGGGGGGATGAGCAGTTCTTC TRBJ2-1 - TRBD1 TRBV5-4
CASRTAEAMSKFF TGCGCCAGCAGGACGGCCGAGGCGATGAGCAAGTTCTTC TRBJ2-1 once - TRBV10-2
CASSLQGADTQYF TGCGCCAGCTCTTTACAGGGGGCTGATACGCAGTATTTT TRBJ2-3 - TRBD1 TRBV10-1
CASSLASGGTKTYEQYF TGTGCCAGCAGCTTGGCTAGCGGGGGGACTAAGACCTACGAGCAGTACTTC TRBJ2-7 - TRBD2 TRBV5-4
CASSSGQGNYGYTF TGTGCCAGCAGTTCGGGACAGGGGAACTATGGCTACACCTTC TRBJ1-2 - TRBD1 TRBV6-5
CASSFKLGMGANTEAFF TGTGCCAGCAGCTTTAAGCTCGGGATGGGGGCGAACACTGAAGCTTTCTTT TRBJ1-1 - - TRBV5-6
CASSLDRNTEAFF TGTGCCAGCAGCCTGGACAGGAACACTGAAGCTTTCTTT TRBJ1-1 - - TRBV11-2
CASSLAPGEGETQYF TGCGCCAGCAGCTTGGCCCCCGGGGAGGGAGAGACCCAGTACTTC TRBJ2-5 few TRBD2 TRBV5-1
CASEVGVYEQYF TGTGCCAGCGAAGTCGGGGTTTACGAGCAGTACTTC TRBJ2-7 - - TRBV2
CASAAGTKYNEQFF TGTGCCAGCGCCGCCGGGACTAAATACAATGAGCAGTTCTTC TRBJ2-1 - TRBD2 TRBV11-2
CASSYSLTGGVDGYTF TGTGCCAGCAGTTACTCCCTGACAGGGGGTGTTGATGGCTACACCTTC TRBJ1-2 - TRBD1 TRBV6-6
CASIGLGLDIQYF TGTGCCAGCATAGGACTGGGATTGGACATTCAGTACTTC TRBJ2-4 - - TRBV2
CASSSRTGEATEAFF TGTGCCAGCAGCTCCAGGACAGGGGAGGCCACTGAAGCTTTCTTT TRBJ1-1 - TRBD1 TRBV7-9
CASRGEGENQPQHF TGTGCCAGCAGAGGGGAGGGGGAGAATCAGCCCCAGCATTTT TRBJ1-5 - - TRBV6-6
CASSRGTSGNEQFF TGTGCCAGCAGCCGAGGGACTAGCGGAAATGAGCAGTTCTTC TRBJ2-1 - TRBD2 TRBV6-5
CASSWLVSTDTQYF TGTGCCAGCAGTTGGCTTGTTAGCACAGATACGCAGTATTTT TRBJ2-3 - - TRBV6-2/TRBV6-3
CASSFVGGQGLEQYF TGCGCCAGCAGTTTCGTCGGGGGACAGGGCCTCGAGCAGTACTTC TRBJ2-7 - TRBD1 TRBV5-1
CASSQMPGLAGGYNEQFF TGCGCCAGCAGCCAGATGCCTGGGTTAGCGGGGGGGTACAATGAGCAGTTCTTC TRBJ2-1 few TRBD2 TRBV4-1
CASSLQGASGELFF TGCGCCAGCAGCTTACAGGGGGCGTCCGGGGAGCTGTTTTTT TRBJ2-2 - TRBD1 TRBV5-1
CASSALSGTGYSPLHF TGTGCCAGCAGTGCGCTATCCGGGACAGGGTATTCACCCCTCCACTTT TRBJ1-6 - TRBD1 TRBV2
CASTATTTYEQYF TGTGCCAGCACGGCGACAACGACCTACGAGCAGTACTTC TRBJ2-7 - - TRBV2
CATSDPITGYYEQYF TGTGCCACCAGTGACCCTATCACAGGTTACTACGAGCAGTACTTC TRBJ2-7 - - TRBV24-1
CASSFGRGYEQYF TGTGCCAGCAGCTTCGGCAGGGGCTACGAGCAGTACTTC TRBJ2-7 - - TRBV11-2
CASSLAPLHGYEQYF TGTGCCAGCAGCCTTGCTCCACTCCATGGCTACGAGCAGTACTTC TRBJ2-7 - - TRBV5-6
CASRQGTGELFF TGTGCCAGCAGACAGGGGACCGGGGAGCTGTTTTTT TRBJ2-2 - TRBD1 TRBV6-5
CASSQDRTGRRNTEAFF TGTGCCAGCAGCCAAGATAGGACAGGGCGTCGGAACACTGAAGCTTTCTTT TRBJ1-1 - TRBD1 TRBV3-1/TRBV3-2
CASSIVAEYEQYF TGTGCCAGTAGTATTGTGGCGGAATACGAGCAGTACTTC TRBJ2-7 - - TRBV19
CASSQPDRSQAFF TGTGCCAGCAGCCAACCGGACAGGTCCCAAGCTTTCTTT TRBJ1-1 - TRBD1 TRBV3-1/TRBV3-2
CASSGVQRNTEAFF TGTGCCAGCAGTGGGGTACAGAGGAACACTGAAGCTTTCTTT TRBJ1-1 - - TRBV2
CASSYSVSGGSYEQYF TGTGCCAGCAGTTACTCGGTCTCAGGGGGCAGCTACGAGCAGTACTTC TRBJ2-7 - TRBD1 TRBV6-2/TRBV6-3
CASSPGQNTGELFF TGCGCCAGCAGTCCGGGACAGAACACCGGGGAGCTGTTTTTT TRBJ2-2 - - TRBV5-1
CASSLQGANGYTF TGTGCCAGCAGCCTACAGGGGGCAAATGGCTACACCTTC TRBJ1-2 - TRBD1 TRBV6-1
CASSFGRTATNEKLFF TGTGCCAGCAGTTTTGGGCGGACTGCAACTAATGAAAAACTGTTTTTT TRBJ1-4 - - TRBV27
CASSLFVRGVRTDTQYF TGCGCCAGCAGCTTGTTCGTGCGGGGGGTCCGCACAGATACGCAGTATTTT TRBJ2-3 - TRBD2 TRBV5-1
CASRSQGPRQHF TGTGCCAGCAGGAGCCAGGGCCCGAGACAGCATTTT TRBJ1-5 - - TRBV6-6
CASSAGTGGYEQYF TGTGCCAGCAGCGCCGGGACAGGGGGGTACGAGCAGTACTTC TRBJ2-7 - TRBD1 TRBV9
CATGQGERGTQYF TGTGCCACCGGACAGGGTGAGCGGGGAACCCAGTACTTC TRBJ2-5 - - TRBV15
CASSVSSYEQYF TGCGCCAGCAGCGTGTCTTCCTACGAGCAGTACTTC TRBJ2-7 - - TRBV5-1
CASNYGDQPQHF TGTGCCAGCAACTATGGTGATCAGCCCCAGCATTTT TRBJ1-5 - - TRBV12-3/TRBV12-4
CASSPLGGTEYNEQFF TGTGCCAGCAGCCCGCTCGGCGGGACAGAATACAATGAGCAGTTCTTC TRBJ2-1 - - TRBV11-1
CASRDTGTVREAFF TGTGCCAGCAGAGACACCGGGACAGTACGTGAAGCTTTCTTT TRBJ1-1 - TRBD1 TRBV6-5